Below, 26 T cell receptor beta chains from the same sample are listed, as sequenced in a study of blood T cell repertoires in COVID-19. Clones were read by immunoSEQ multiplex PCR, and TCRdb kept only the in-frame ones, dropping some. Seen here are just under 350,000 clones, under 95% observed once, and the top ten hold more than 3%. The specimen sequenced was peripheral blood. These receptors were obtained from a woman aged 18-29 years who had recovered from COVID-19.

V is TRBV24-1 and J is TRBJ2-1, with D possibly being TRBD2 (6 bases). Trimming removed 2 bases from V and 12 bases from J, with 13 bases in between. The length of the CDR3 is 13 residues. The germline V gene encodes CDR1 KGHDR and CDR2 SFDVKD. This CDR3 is CATSDSPGVGQFF. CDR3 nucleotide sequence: TGTGCCACCAGTGATTCCCCGGGGGTTGGGCAGTTCTTC.

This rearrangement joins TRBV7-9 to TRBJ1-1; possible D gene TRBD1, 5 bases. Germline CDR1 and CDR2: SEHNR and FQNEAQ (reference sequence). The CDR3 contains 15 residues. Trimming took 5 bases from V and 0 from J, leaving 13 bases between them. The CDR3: CASSPPGHMNTEAFF. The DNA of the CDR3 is TGTGCCAGCAGCCCCCCCGGACACATGAACACTGAAGCTTTCTTT.

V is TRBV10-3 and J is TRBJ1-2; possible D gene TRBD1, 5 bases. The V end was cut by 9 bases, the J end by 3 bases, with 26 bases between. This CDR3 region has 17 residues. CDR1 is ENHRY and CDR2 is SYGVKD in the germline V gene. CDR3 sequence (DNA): TGTGCCATAAGTTCTCCTGGGGGGACCCCCGGGGACTATGGCTACACCTTC. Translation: CAISSPGGTPGDYGYTF.

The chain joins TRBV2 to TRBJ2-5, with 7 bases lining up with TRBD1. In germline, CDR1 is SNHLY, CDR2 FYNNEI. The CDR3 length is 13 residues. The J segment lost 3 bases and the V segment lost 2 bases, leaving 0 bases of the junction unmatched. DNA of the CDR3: TGTGCCAGCAGTGAACAGGGGGAAGAGACCCAGTACTTC. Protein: CASSEQGEETQYF. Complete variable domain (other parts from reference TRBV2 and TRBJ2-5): EPEVTQTPSHQVTQMGQEVILRCVPISNHLYFYWYRQILGQKVEFLVSFYNNEISEKSEIFDDQFSVERPDGSNFTLKIRSTKLEDSAMYFCASSEQGEETQYFGPGTRLLVL.

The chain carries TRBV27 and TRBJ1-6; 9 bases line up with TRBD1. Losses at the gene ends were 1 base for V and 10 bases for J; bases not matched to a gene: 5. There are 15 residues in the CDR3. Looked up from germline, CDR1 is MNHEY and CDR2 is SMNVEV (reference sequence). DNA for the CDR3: TGTGCCAGCAGTTTATTACAGGGGGCGAGGTCACCCCTCCACTTT. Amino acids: CASSLLQGARSPLHF.

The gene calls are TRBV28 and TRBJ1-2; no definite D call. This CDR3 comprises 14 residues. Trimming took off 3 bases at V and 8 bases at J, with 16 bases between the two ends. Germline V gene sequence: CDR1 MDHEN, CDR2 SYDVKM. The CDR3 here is CASSFFLREGGYTF. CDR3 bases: TGTGCCAGCAGTTTTTTTCTACGGGAAGGCGGCTACACCTTC.

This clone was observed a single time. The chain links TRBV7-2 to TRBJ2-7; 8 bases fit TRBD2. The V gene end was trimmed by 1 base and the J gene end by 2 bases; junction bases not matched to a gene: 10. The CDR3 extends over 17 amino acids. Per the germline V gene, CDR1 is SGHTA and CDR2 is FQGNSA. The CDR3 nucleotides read TGTGCCAGCAGCTTAGGGTTAGCTAGCGGGCACGCCTACGAGCAGTACGTC. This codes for CASSLGLASGHAYEQYV.

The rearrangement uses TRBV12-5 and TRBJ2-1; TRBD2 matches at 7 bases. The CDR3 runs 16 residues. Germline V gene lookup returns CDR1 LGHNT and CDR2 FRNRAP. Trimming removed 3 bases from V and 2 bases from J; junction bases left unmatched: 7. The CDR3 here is CASGFYRGSPYNEQFF. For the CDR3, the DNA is TGTGCTAGTGGTTTCTACCGCGGGAGCCCCTACAATGAGCAGTTCTTC.

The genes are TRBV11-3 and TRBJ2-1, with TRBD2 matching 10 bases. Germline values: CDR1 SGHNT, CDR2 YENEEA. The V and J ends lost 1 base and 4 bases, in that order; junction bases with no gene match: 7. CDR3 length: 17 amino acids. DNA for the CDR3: TGTGCCAGCAGCTTAGGGAAGACTAGCGGGTCATACAATGAGCAGTTCTTC. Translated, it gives CASSLGKTSGSYNEQFF.

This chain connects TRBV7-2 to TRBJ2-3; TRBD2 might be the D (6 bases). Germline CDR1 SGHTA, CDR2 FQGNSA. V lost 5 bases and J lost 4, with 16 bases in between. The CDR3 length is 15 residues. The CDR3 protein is CASSRVGGSPDTQYF. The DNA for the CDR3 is TGTGCCAGCAGCCGGGTGGGGGGTTCCCCAGATACGCAGTATTTT.

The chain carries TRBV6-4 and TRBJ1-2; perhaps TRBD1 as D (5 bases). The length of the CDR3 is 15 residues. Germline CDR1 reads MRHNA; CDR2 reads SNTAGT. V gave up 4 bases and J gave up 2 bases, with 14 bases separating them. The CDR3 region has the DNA TGTGCCAGCAGTGCTTCGCAGGGCAGCAACTATGGCTACACCTTC. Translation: CASSASQGSNYGYTF.

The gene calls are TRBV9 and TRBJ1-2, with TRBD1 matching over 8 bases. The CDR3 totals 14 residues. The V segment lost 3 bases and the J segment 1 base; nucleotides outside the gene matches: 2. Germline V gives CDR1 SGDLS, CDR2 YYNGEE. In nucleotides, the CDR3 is TGTGCCAGCAGCGCGGACAGGGTTAACTATGGCTACACCTTC. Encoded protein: CASSADRVNYGYTF.

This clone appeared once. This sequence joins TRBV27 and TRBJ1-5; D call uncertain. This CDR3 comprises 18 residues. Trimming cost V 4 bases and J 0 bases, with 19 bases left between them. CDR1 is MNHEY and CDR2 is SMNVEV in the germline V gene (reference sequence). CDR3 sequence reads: CASSSRLASYNSNQPQHF. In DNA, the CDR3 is TGTGCCAGCAGTTCCCGTCTGGCCTCTTACAATAGCAATCAGCCCCAGCATTTT.

The CDR3 reads CASSFSAGGSYEQYV. The DNA of the CDR3 is TGTGCCAGCAGTTTTTCAGCGGGAGGATCCTACGAGCAGTACGTC. The V call is TRBV2, the J call TRBJ2-7; 9 nucleotides agree with TRBD2. The CDR3 is 15 residues long. V shed 5 bases and J 1 base; nucleotides not matched to a gene: 6. Germline CDR1 is SNHLY and CDR2 is FYNNEI.

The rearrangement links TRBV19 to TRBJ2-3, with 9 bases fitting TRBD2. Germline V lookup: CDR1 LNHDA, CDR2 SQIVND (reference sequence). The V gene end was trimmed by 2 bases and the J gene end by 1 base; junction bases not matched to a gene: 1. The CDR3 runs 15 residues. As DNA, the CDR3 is TGTGCCAGTAGTATACGGACTAGCGGCACAGATACGCAGTATTTT. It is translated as CASSIRTSGTDTQYF.

The CDR3 sequence: CASSYAETQYF. The CDR3 DNA sequence: TGTGCCAGCAGTTACGCGGAGACCCAGTACTTC. This chain links TRBV6-8 with TRBJ2-5, with unresolved D. Trimming cost V 2 bases and J 5 bases, with 3 bases left between them. The CDR3 runs to 11 residues. CDR1 is MNHGY and CDR2 is SAAAGT in the germline V gene.

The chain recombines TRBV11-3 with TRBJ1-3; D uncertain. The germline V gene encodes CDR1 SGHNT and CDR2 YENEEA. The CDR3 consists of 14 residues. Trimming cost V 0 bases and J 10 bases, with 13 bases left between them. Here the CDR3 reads CASSLESGPGTIYF. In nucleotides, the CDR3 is TGTGCCAGCAGCTTAGAGAGCGGTCCTGGTACCATATATTTT.

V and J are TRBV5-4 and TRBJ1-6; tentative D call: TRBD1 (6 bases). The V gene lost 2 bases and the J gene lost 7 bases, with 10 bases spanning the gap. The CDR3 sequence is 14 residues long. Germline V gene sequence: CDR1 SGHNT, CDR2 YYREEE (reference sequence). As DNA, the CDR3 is TGTGCCAGCAGCTTTGGGCAGGGGAATTCACCCCTCCACTTT. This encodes CASSFGQGNSPLHF.

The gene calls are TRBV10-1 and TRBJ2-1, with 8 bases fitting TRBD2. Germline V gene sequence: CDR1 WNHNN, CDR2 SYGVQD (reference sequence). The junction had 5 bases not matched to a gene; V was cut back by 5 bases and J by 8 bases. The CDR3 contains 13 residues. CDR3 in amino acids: CASSSGSPDEQFF. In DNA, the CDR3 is TGCGCCAGCAGTAGCGGGAGTCCTGATGAGCAGTTCTTC.

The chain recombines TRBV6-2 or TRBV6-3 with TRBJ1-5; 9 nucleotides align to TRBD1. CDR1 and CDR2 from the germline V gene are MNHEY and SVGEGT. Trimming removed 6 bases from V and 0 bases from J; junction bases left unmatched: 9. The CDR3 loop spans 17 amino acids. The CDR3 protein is CASSPRTGVLSNQPQHF. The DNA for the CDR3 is TGTGCCAGCAGCCCCCGGACAGGGGTTCTTAGCAATCAGCCCCAGCATTTT.

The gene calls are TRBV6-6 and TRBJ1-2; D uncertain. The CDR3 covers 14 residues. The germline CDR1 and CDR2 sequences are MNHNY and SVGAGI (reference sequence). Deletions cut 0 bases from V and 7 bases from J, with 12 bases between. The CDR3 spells CASSYSTQSFGYTF. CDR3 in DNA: TGTGCCAGCAGTTACTCGACTCAGTCTTTTGGCTACACCTTC.

The CDR3 bases are TGTGCCAGCAGCTCGGATGAGCAGTTCTTC. This sequence encodes CASSSDEQFF. V usage is TRBV12-3 or TRBV12-4 and J usage is TRBJ2-1; no reliable D call. The V gene lost 6 bases and the J gene lost 8 bases, with 5 bases spanning the gap. CDR3 length: 10 amino acids.

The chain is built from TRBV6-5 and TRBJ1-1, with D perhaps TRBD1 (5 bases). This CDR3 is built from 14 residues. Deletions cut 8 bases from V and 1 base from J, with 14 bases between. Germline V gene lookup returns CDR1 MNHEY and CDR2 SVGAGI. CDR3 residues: CASVRGGGNTEAFF. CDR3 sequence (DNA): TGTGCCAGCGTACGGGGCGGGGGGAACACTGAAGCTTTCTTT.

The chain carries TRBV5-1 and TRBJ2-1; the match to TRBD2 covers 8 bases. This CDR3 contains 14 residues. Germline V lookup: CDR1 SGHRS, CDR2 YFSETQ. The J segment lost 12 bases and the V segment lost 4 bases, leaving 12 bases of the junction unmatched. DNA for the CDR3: TGCGCCAGCAGCCGGACTAGCCAAGAGGTTGCGCAGTTCTTC. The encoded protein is CASSRTSQEVAQFF. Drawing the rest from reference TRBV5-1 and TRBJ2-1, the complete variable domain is KAGVTQTPRYLIKTRGQQVTLSCSPISGHRSVSWYQQTPGQGLQFLFEYFSETQRNKGNFPGRFSGRQFSNSRSEMNVSTLELGDSALYLCASSRTSQEVAQFFGPGTRLTVL.

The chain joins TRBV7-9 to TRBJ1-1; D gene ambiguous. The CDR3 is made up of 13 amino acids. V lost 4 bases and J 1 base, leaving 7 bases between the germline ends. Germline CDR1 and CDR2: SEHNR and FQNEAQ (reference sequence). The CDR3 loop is CASSWGANTEAFF. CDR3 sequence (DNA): TGTGCCAGCAGCTGGGGAGCGAACACTGAAGCTTTCTTT.

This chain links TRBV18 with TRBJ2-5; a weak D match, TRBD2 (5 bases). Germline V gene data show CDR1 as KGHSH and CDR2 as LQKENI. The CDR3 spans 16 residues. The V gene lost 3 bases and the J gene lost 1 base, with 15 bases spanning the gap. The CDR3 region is CASSPSPLLAQETQYF. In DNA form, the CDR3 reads TGTGCCAGCTCACCTAGCCCCCTTCTAGCCCAAGAGACCCAGTACTTC.